The rows below give T cell receptor beta chains drawn from one sample of a study of cytomegalovirus exposure and HLA in healthy donors. Produced via immunoSEQ multiplex PCR; TCRdb's table is partial and in-frame only. The data hold 140,000 to 150,000 clones, with around 80% observed a single time. The specimen was PBMCs. Source of these receptors: a man aged 35-49 years in good health and CMV-seronegative. The CDR3 runs from the conserved cysteine through the conserved F or W. Only some rows state a clone size, as once, few, many or a class for expanded clones.

cdr3_aa: CASSPQGGQDSPLHF
v_call: TRBV18
clone_size: .

cdr3_aa: CASSPRGAETQYF
v_call: TRBV9
clone_size: few

cdr3_aa: CASTRGQGAVNSPLHF
v_call: TRBV27
clone_size: once

cdr3_aa: CASSPWGLLNSPLHF
v_call: TRBV14
clone_size: .

cdr3_aa: CASKGPAEAFF
v_call: TRBV19
clone_size: .

cdr3_aa: CASSLRSIEGAPGANVLTF
v_call: TRBV27
clone_size: .

cdr3_aa: CASSATGWVTDTQYF
v_call: TRBV9
clone_size: .

cdr3_aa: CSVAIHGRLAASGANALTF
v_call: TRBV29-1
clone_size: once

cdr3_aa: CAYAEQGTQYF
v_call: TRBV28
clone_size: .

cdr3_aa: CASRQTPAGSNTGELFF
v_call: TRBV4-1
clone_size: once

cdr3_aa: CASRTGGPPGELFF
v_call: TRBV6-1
clone_size: .

cdr3_aa: CASSLPPGETQYF
v_call: TRBV9
clone_size: .

cdr3_aa: CASSLAMRSGANVLTF
v_call: TRBV11-1
clone_size: .

cdr3_aa: CASSFTTNTGELFF
v_call: TRBV7-9
clone_size: few

cdr3_aa: CASSLTTGNSGNTIYF
v_call: TRBV5-1
clone_size: .

cdr3_aa: CASSPDRGYNEQFF
v_call: TRBV6-5
clone_size: few

cdr3_aa: CASSRPTGAGGANVLTF
v_call: TRBV5-6
clone_size: .

cdr3_aa: CASSYQGARNYGYTF
v_call: TRBV6-5
clone_size: .